This passage covers 20 T cell receptor beta chains from one sample sequenced in a study of T cells in Graves' hyperthyroidism and ophthalmopathy. Researchers amplified the TCR beta CDR3 regions from RNA transcripts. In the first-round RT-PCR of the TCR CDR3, the HTBI primer set was used. TCRdb redid the calling of the multiplex PCR reads with MiXCR, one entry per CDR3 protein. Among approximately 640,000 distinct CDR3 sequences listed, 15% to 20% were seen once. Sequenced material: blood. These receptors were taken from a man aged 50-60 years with Graves' hyperthyroidism.

This clonotype was found a few times. J is TRBJ1-3 and V is TRBV9, with 7 bases fitting TRBD1. The CDR3 length is 16 residues. Per germline, CDR1 SGDLS and CDR2 YYNGEE. Trimming took 4 bases from V and 4 from J; bases not matched to a gene: 11. CDR3 sequence reads: CASSPRTGNDGNTIYF. For the CDR3, the DNA is TGTGCCAGCAGCCCCCGGACAGGTAACGACGGAAACACCATATATTTT.

This clonotype has at least ten counts. The chain recombines TRBV28 with TRBJ2-7, with D unresolved. V was pared by 3 bases and J by 4 bases, with 16 bases between. The germline CDR1 and CDR2 sequences are MDHEN and SYDVKM. The CDR3 extends over 15 amino acids. This CDR3 reads CASSFGLREVYEQYF. The DNA for the CDR3 is TGTGCCAGCAGTTTCGGTCTCAGAGAGGTATACGAGCAGTACTTC.

This clonotype has just a few counts. The junction does not match germline at one end; this may be a read error. The chain is built from TRBV12-3 or TRBV12-4 and TRBJ1-6; 8 positions match TRBD1. The CDR3 is 17 amino acids. The CDR3 DNA is TGTGACAGCAGTTGGGGGACAGGAAGAACCTATAATTCACCCCTCCACTTT. Encoded protein: CDSSWGTGRTYNSPLHF.

The rearrangement uses TRBV28 and TRBJ2-5; 9 nucleotides align to TRBD2. This CDR3 region has 15 residues. V was pared by 4 bases and J by 3 bases, with 6 bases of the junction left unmatched. Germline values: CDR1 MDHEN, CDR2 SYDVKM. CDR3 coding DNA: TGTGCCAGCAGTTCGGCGGGAGGGCGGGAAGAGACCCAGTACTTC. Translated, it gives CASSSAGGREETQYF.

The table lists this clonotype with a few counts. V is TRBV25-1 and J is TRBJ1-6; D unclear. Germline CDR1 is MGHDK and CDR2 is SYGVNS. The germline V and J ends were trimmed by 1 base and 3 bases, with 7 bases remaining between them. The CDR3 totals 15 residues. CDR3 nucleotide sequence: TGTGCCAGCAGTGAATCCGAGGGCTATAATTCACCCCTCCACTTT. Its protein is CASSESEGYNSPLHF.

This clonotype showed up just a few times. The chain recombines TRBV11-2 with TRBJ2-2, with TRBD2 as a possible D gene (6 bases). Germline assignment: CDR1 SGHAT and CDR2 FQNNGV. This CDR3 comprises 18 residues. Trimming took 0 bases from V and 6 from J, leaving 20 bases between them. The CDR3 reads CASSLDPGLSFIAGELFF. CDR3 sequence (DNA): TGTGCCAGCAGCTTAGACCCGGGACTTAGTTTTATAGCCGGGGAGCTGTTTTTT.

This clonotype was observed many times. The chain recombines TRBV12-3 or TRBV12-4 with TRBJ2-2, with no clear D. V shed 3 bases and J shed 0 bases, with 8 bases lying between them. This CDR3 is 15 amino acids long. In DNA form, the CDR3 reads TGTGCCAGCAGTTTTCGCAGTACGAACACCGGGGAGCTGTTTTTT. Protein product: CASSFRSTNTGELFF.

J is TRBJ2-1 and V is TRBV12-3 or TRBV12-4; TRBD2 is a possible D gene (6 bases). This CDR3 spans 12 amino acids. The V gene lost 8 bases and the J gene lost 3 bases, with 8 bases spanning the gap. CDR3 bases: TGTGCCAGCGGAGGGAACTACAATGAGCAGTTCTTC. This codes for CASGGNYNEQFF.

The chain has TRBV6-2 or TRBV6-3 and TRBJ2-5; D unresolved. V lost 6 bases to trimming and J lost 1 base, with 9 bases between them. Germline CDR1 and CDR2: MNHEY and SVGEGT. The CDR3 runs to 13 residues. The DNA of the CDR3 is TGTGCCAGCAGACCCCTCTCCCAAGAGACCCAGTACTTC. Translation: CASRPLSQETQYF.

This clonotype was observed at least ten times. V usage is TRBV11-2 and J usage is TRBJ2-1; 7 bases map to TRBD2. The trim removed 4 bases at V and 9 bases at J, leaving 6 bases unmatched. Per the germline V gene, CDR1 is SGHAT and CDR2 is FQNNGV. CDR3 size: 13 residues. This CDR3 is CASSYGGSTEQFF. CDR3 DNA: TGTGCCAGCAGCTACGGCGGGAGCACTGAGCAGTTCTTC. The full variable domain, in which reference TRBV11-2 and TRBJ2-1 provide the parts outside the CDR3, is EAGVAQSPRYKIIEKRQSVAFWCNPISGHATLYWYQQILGQGPKLLIQFQNNGVVDDSQLPKDRFSAERLKGVDSTLKIQPAKLEDSAVYLCASSYGGSTEQFFGPGTRLTVL.

This clonotype has ten or more counts. One end of the junction fails to match germline, which may point to a read error. This chain connects TRBV6-1 to TRBJ2-5; 7 bases are shared with TRBD1. Looked up from germline, CDR1 is MNHNS and CDR2 is SASEGT. The CDR3 length is 14 residues. CDR3 sequence reads: CAGSPRQGRETQYF. CDR3 in DNA: TGTGCCGGCAGTCCTCGACAGGGACGAGAGACCCAGTACTTC.

This chain joins TRBV3-2 and TRBJ2-5; TRBD1, the table's D call, was not compared with the DNA. TRBV3-2 is flagged as a pseudogene. This CDR3 is built from 18 residues. This CDR3 is CASSQDREDRGEKETQYF. CDR3 in DNA: TGTGCCAGCAGCCAAGATCGGGAGGACCGGGGGGAAAAAGAGACCCAGTACTTC.

The V call is TRBV12-3 or TRBV12-4, the J call TRBJ1-5; D may be TRBD1 (5 bases). Trimming removed 5 bases at V and 2 bases at J, with 13 bases between. The CDR3 is 15 amino acids. The CDR3 region is CASSPTANRNQPQHF. The CDR3 DNA is TGTGCCAGCAGTCCGACAGCGAATCGCAATCAGCCCCAGCATTTT.

This clonotype turned up a few times. The chain is built from TRBV7-9 and TRBJ2-3; D is unresolved. The V end lost 5 bases, the J end lost 1 base, and 16 bases lay between the germline ends. CDR1 is SEHNR and CDR2 is FQNEAQ in the germline V gene (reference sequence). This CDR3 is built from 16 residues. This chain's CDR3 is CASSPNGANRTDTQYF. The CDR3 bases are TGTGCCAGCAGCCCCAATGGTGCCAATCGCACAGATACGCAGTATTTT.

This clonotype was detected many times. The chain has TRBV28 and TRBJ2-7; a possible D gene is TRBD2 (7 bases). The CDR3 extends over 14 amino acids. Looked up from germline, CDR1 is MDHEN and CDR2 is SYDVKM. V lost 3 bases to trimming and J lost 3 bases, with 12 bases between them. CDR3 DNA sequence: TGTGCCAGCAGTTTGAGGCGGGGGCTCTACGAGCAGTACTTC. It translates to CASSLRRGLYEQYF.

The CDR3 DNA sequence: TGTGCCTGGAGTGATTTCACAAATTCTCAGCCCCAGCATTTT. Amino acids: CAWSDFTNSQPQHF. The V call is TRBV30, the J call TRBJ1-5; D gene unclear. Trimming took off 1 base at V and 6 bases at J, with 13 bases between the two ends. In germline, CDR1 is GTSNPN, CDR2 SVGIG (reference sequence). The CDR3 sequence is 14 residues long.

The J gene is TRBJ2-7, the V gene TRBV18; 9 bases agree with TRBD1. The CDR3 loop spans 17 amino acids. The V gene's germline CDR1 is KGHSH and CDR2 LQKENI. The J segment lost 4 bases and the V segment lost 6 bases, leaving 16 bases of the junction unmatched. Here the CDR3 DNA reads TGTGCCAGCTCGTGGAGCCCTCCCGGGACAGGGCCTTACGAGCAGTACTTC. Its translation is CASSWSPPGTGPYEQYF.

The chain employs TRBV30 and TRBJ1-2; maybe TRBD1 (6 bases). The CDR3 covers 12 residues. Trimming removed 5 bases from V and 5 bases from J, with 12 bases in between. From germline, CDR1 is GTSNPN and CDR2 SVGIG (reference sequence). The CDR3 loop reads CAWDGGGYGYTF. Here the CDR3 DNA reads TGTGCCTGGGATGGGGGCGGATATGGCTACACCTTC. The full variable domain, completed using reference TRBV30 and TRBJ1-2, is SQTIHQWPATLVQPVGSPLSLECTVEGTSNPNLYWYRQAAGRGLQLLFYSVGIGQISSEVPQNLSASRPQDRQFILSSKKLLLSDSGFYLCAWDGGGYGYTFGSGTRLTVV.

This clonotype was counted between two and nine times. This rearrangement joins TRBV7-2 to TRBJ1-1; D is ambiguous. The CDR3 extends over 12 amino acids. The germline CDR1 and CDR2 sequences are SGHTA and FQGNSA. V lost 1 base, J lost 8 bases, and 8 bases lay in between. The CDR3 bases are TGTGCCAGCAGCTTAGTGGCCCTCGAAGCTTTCTTT. Translating gives CASSLVALEAFF.

The chain joins TRBV6-2 or TRBV6-3 to TRBJ1-4; tentatively, D is TRBD1 (6 bases). This CDR3 has 15 amino acids. CDR1 MNHEY and CDR2 SVGEGT come from the germline V gene. The V end was cut by 2 bases, the J end by 10 bases, with 17 bases between. CDR3 in DNA: TGTGCCAGCAGTTACGGGGGTGGGGACAATCGAAAACTGTTTTTT. Translating it yields CASSYGGGDNRKLFF.